This TCR beta chain comes out of a study of T cell responses to AZD1222 COVID-19 vaccine. With respect to this clone: Its target is not known.

Pooling covered second doses at about 4 or about 12 weeks. The CDR3 sequence is 14 residues long. Germline lookup yields CDR1 SGHAT and CDR2 FQNNGV. Trimming left V 5 bases short and J 0 bases short, with 11 bases between. The study's findings and limits: The reported proportion of spike-specific TCRs targeting unmutated variant regions was nearly half. Dominant at 160-218 and 743-854, vaccine-associated CD4 TCRs also spanned spike. The donors showed a predominance of white British ancestry and of females, with possible underestimation of clonal diversity.

Some clones are missing from TCRdb's copy, which holds only in-frame ones; the method was immunoSEQ multiplex PCR. Here the sample spans some 150,000 clones, roughly 86% being singletons. The starting material was peripheral blood, obtained 28 days after the second AZD1222 dose. This TCR was sampled from an adult who received the AZD1222 COVID-19 vaccine. This chain uses TRBV11-2 with TRBJ2-7; TRBD2 is a possible D gene (6 bases). The CDR3 sequence is CASSRAGPSYEQYF. In nucleotides, the CDR3 is TGTGCCAGCAGCCGAGCGGGCCCCTCCTACGAGCAGTACTTC.